A single sample gave rise to the 5 T cell receptor beta chains below, sequenced in a study of regulatory T cells in long-lasting Graves disease. TCR beta libraries were built with iRepertoire HTBI primers and Arm-PCR of CDR3 regions. Via MiXCR, TCRdb re-called the multiplex PCR reads, giving one row per CDR3 protein. The table records a few hundred thousand distinct CDR3 sequences, around a fifth of them present only once. The time point is: newly diagnosed GD, antithyroid drugs for less than 3 months. PBMCs provided the RNA from which the TCR library was made. These data also formed part of another study, on T cells in Graves' hyperthyroidism and ophthalmopathy.

The sample in question was peripheral blood mononuclear cells (PBMCs), obtained at new diagnosis, from a patient treated with antithyroid drugs. The source is a woman aged 25-40 years with Graves disease.

The V gene is TRBV20-1, the J gene TRBJ2-1; 7 nucleotides agree with TRBD2. With V trimmed by 5 bases and J by 6 bases, 13 bases remained unmatched. The V gene's germline CDR1 is DFQATT and CDR2 SNEGSKA (reference sequence). The CDR3 extends over 15 amino acids. CDR3 sequence reads: CSAPFIAGPSNEQFF. As DNA, the CDR3 is TGCAGTGCTCCTTTCATAGCGGGCCCCTCCAATGAGCAGTTCTTC.

This clonotype occurred many times. The chain carries TRBV11-2 and TRBJ1-5, with D uncertain. With 2 bases removed from V and 0 bases from J, the gap between germline ends came to 11 bases. CDR3 size: 16 residues. The germline CDR1 and CDR2 sequences are SGHAT and FQNNGV. The DNA for the CDR3 is TGTGCCAGCAGCTTAACAACTGGCTCTAGCAATCAGCCCCAGCATTTT. It translates to CASSLTTGSSNQPQHF.

This clonotype was seen a handful of times. The chain recombines TRBV6-4 with TRBJ2-3, with 10 bases lining up with TRBD2. The germline V gene encodes CDR1 MRHNA and CDR2 SNTAGT. This CDR3 has 15 amino acids. The J segment lost 2 bases and the V segment lost 5 bases, leaving 4 bases of the junction unmatched. CDR3 residues: CASSPGTSDTDTQYF. CDR3 sequence (DNA): TGTGCCAGCAGTCCCGGGACTAGCGACACAGATACGCAGTATTTT.

This clonotype appeared many times. The genes are TRBV3-1 and TRBJ1-1; a possible D gene is TRBD1 (6 bases). Trimming cost V 1 base and J 2 bases, with 11 bases left between them. Germline CDR1 LGHDT, CDR2 YNNKEL (reference sequence). The CDR3 totals 15 residues. The CDR3 nucleotides read TGTGCCAGCAGCCAAGCCGACAGGCTTAACACTGAAGCTTTCTTT. Encoded protein: CASSQADRLNTEAFF.

This clonotype was counted many times. The chain couples TRBV7-2 to TRBJ2-2; D may match TRBD1 or TRBD2 (5 bases each). Between the trimmed V and J ends, which lost 1 base and 7 bases, there was a span of 16 bases. The length of the CDR3 is 16 residues. Germline loops: CDR1 SGHTA, CDR2 FQGNSA. The CDR3 is CASSLGVRGWSGELFF. In DNA, the CDR3 is TGTGCCAGCAGCTTAGGGGTTCGGGGCTGGAGCGGGGAGCTGTTTTTT.